This TCR beta chain was sequenced for a study of cytomegalovirus exposure and HLA in healthy donors. At the level of the study: The approximately 120 validation repertoires were produced on the same platform as the approximately 620 repertoires of the first cohort. This was reported in a later analysis.

Study findings and constraints: Cytomegalovirus status was reportedly diagnosed by the classifier with high sensitivity and specificity. There were some public TCRs occurring in many donors, but most TCR sequences were rare.

While the first cohort had 600 to 750 subjects, the donors belonged to the separate validation cohort of 100 to 150 subjects. Of note for this clone: The antigen remains unidentified.

Germline V gene sequence: CDR1 KGHSH, CDR2 LQKENI. The CDR3 length is 14 residues. Trimming removed 2 bases at V and 3 bases at J, with 10 bases between. Clones were sequenced by immunoSEQ multiplex PCR, and TCRdb holds only the in-frame ones, with some missing. The data hold 95,000 to 120,000 clones, with around 95% observed a single time. The receptor comes from a woman between 18 and 29 years old in good health and CMV-seronegative. The sequenced material came from PBMCs. This chain connects TRBV18 to TRBJ1-2, with no clear D. The CDR3 sequence is CASSPNSPHYGYTF. The DNA for the CDR3 is TGTGCCAGCTCACCAAACTCACCGCACTATGGCTACACCTTC.